A single sample is the source of the 28 T cell receptor beta chains below, sequenced in a study of shared clonotypes between healthy human individuals. Clones were read by immunoSEQ multiplex PCR, and TCRdb kept only the in-frame ones, dropping some. The sample consists of about 560,000 clones, 70% to 80% of them appearing once. Sequenced sample: PBMCs. These receptors all stem from a woman between 40 and 55 years old in good health. Some clones in this sample may be carry-over from other donors' samples.

In this sample, this clone turned up once. This sequence joins TRBV27 and TRBJ2-2; 8 bases line up with TRBD1. Trimming cost V 1 base and J 2 bases; bases outside gene matches: 3. The CDR3 is 16 amino acids. CDR1 is MNHEY and CDR2 is SMNVEV in the germline V gene (reference sequence). CDR3 coding DNA: TGTGCCAGCAGTTTATTGTCAGGGGGCAACACCGGGGAGCTGTTTTTT. It specifies CASSLLSGGNTGELFF.

The rearrangement joins TRBV7-2 to TRBJ2-5; 10 nucleotides agree with TRBD1. The ends lost 1 base at V and 5 bases at J; junction bases unmatched: 4. CDR3 length: 15 residues. Germline V gives CDR1 SGHTA, CDR2 FQGNSA. CDR3 region: CASSLGGQGRETQYF. The CDR3 DNA sequence: TGTGCCAGCAGCTTAGGGGGACAGGGGAGGGAGACCCAGTACTTC.

This clone was seen many times. V usage is TRBV2 and J usage is TRBJ2-1, with 9 bases identical to TRBD2. Looked up from germline, CDR1 is SNHLY and CDR2 is FYNNEI. V gave up 2 bases and J gave up 4 bases; unmatched junction bases: 6. The CDR3 is made up of 16 amino acids. DNA of the CDR3: TGTGCCAGCAGTGAATCACAGACTAGCGGATACAATGAGCAGTTCTTC. Protein: CASSESQTSGYNEQFF.

J is TRBJ2-1 and V is TRBV27, with unresolved D. The germline CDR1 and CDR2 sequences are MNHEY and SMNVEV (reference sequence). The CDR3 totals 14 residues. V was pared by 8 bases and J by 8 bases, with 19 bases between. The CDR3 region has the DNA TGTGCCAGCTACCGGGCCAACAGACTCGATGAGCAGTTCTTC. It translates to CASYRANRLDEQFF.

This clone was counted once. The sample has other DNA sequences that encode this CDR3 too. This chain connects TRBV19 to TRBJ2-1; D is uncertain. The CDR3 length is 13 residues. The V end lost 3 bases, the J end lost 4 bases, and 7 bases lay between the germline ends. Germline CDR1 is LNHDA and CDR2 is SQIVND (reference sequence). As DNA, the CDR3 is TGTGCCAGTAGTATCGGTCAGTACAATGAGCAGTTCTTC. Translating it yields CASSIGQYNEQFF.

This chain connects TRBV4-3 to TRBJ2-7; D gene ambiguous. Trimming shortened V by 0 bases and J by 9 bases, and 12 bases separated the two germline ends. The germline V gene encodes CDR1 LGHNA and CDR2 YSLEER. The CDR3 sequence is 13 residues long. CDR3 sequence (DNA): TGCGCCAGCAGCCAAGATTTTACGAGAATGCAGTACTTC. As protein: CASSQDFTRMQYF.

The V gene is TRBV7-8, the J gene TRBJ2-1; D is unresolved. The V and J ends lost 4 bases and 12 bases respectively, with 10 bases between them. The CDR3 runs 11 residues. Per the germline V gene, CDR1 is SGHVS and CDR2 is FQNEAQ. The CDR3 here is CASSWGHVQFF. CDR3 coding DNA: TGTGCCAGCAGCTGGGGTCATGTGCAGTTCTTC.

V usage is TRBV21-1 and J usage is TRBJ2-5. TRBV21-1 is a recognized pseudogene. The CDR3 is made up of 15 amino acids. CDR3 nucleotide sequence: TGTGCCAGCAGCACGCGCGCAAGGCGCAGAGAGACCCAGTACTTC. Its protein is CASSTRARRRETQYF.

This rearrangement joins TRBV30 to TRBJ1-1; TRBD1 agrees at 7 bases. This CDR3 contains 14 residues. V lost 0 bases and J lost 1; bases outside the gene matches: 2. Per germline, CDR1 GTSNPN and CDR2 SVGIG (reference sequence). The CDR3 spells CAWSVGQTNTEAFF. The CDR3 bases are TGTGCCTGGAGTGTGGGACAGACGAACACTGAAGCTTTCTTT.

CDR3 sequence reads: CASSLRGDRGMYEQYF. The CDR3 nucleotides read TGTGCCAGCAGCCTAAGAGGTGACAGGGGAATGTACGAGCAGTACTTC. The chain links TRBV9 to TRBJ2-7; TRBD1 agrees at 8 bases. This CDR3 spans 16 amino acids. Germline CDR1 and CDR2: SGDLS and YYNGEE. V gave up 4 bases and J gave up 4 bases; unmatched junction bases: 13.

The chain joins TRBV5-1 to TRBJ2-2; D is perhaps TRBD2 (5 bases). The germline V and J ends were trimmed by 1 base and 0 bases, with 10 bases remaining between them. In germline, CDR1 is SGHRS, CDR2 YFSETQ. The CDR3 sequence is 16 residues long. The DNA for the CDR3 is TGCGCCAGCAGCTTGAGCGGCGGATCGAACACCGGGGAGCTGTTTTTT. Its protein is CASSLSGGSNTGELFF. The entire variable domain, with the rest obtained from reference TRBV5-1 and TRBJ2-2, is as follows: KAGVTQTPRYLIKTRGQQVTLSCSPISGHRSVSWYQQTPGQGLQFLFEYFSETQRNKGNFPGRFSGRQFSNSRSEMNVSTLELGDSALYLCASSLSGGSNTGELFFGEGSRLTVL.

This chain joins TRBV7-2 and TRBJ2-4, with D possibly matching TRBD2 (5 bases). CDR3 length equals 16 residues. Germline-derived CDR1 and CDR2 are SGHTA and FQGNSA. The V gene lost 5 bases and the J gene lost 5 bases, with 19 bases spanning the gap. CDR3 amino acids: CASSHRVGGLQNIQYF. CDR3 DNA sequence: TGTGCCAGCAGCCACCGTGTGGGCGGGCTCCAAAACATTCAGTACTTC.

This chain connects TRBV5-1 to TRBJ1-1; D perhaps matches TRBD1 (5 bases). Germline loops: CDR1 SGHRS, CDR2 YFSETQ. The length of the CDR3 is 13 residues. The V end was cut by 4 bases, the J end by 4 bases, with 11 bases between. The CDR3 DNA follows: TGCGCCAGCAGCGCCAGGGAGGGCACTGAAGCTTTCTTT. Amino acids: CASSAREGTEAFF.

The chain is built from TRBV19 and TRBJ2-4; D may be TRBD1 (5 bases). Germline V gene lookup returns CDR1 LNHDA and CDR2 SQIVND (reference sequence). This CDR3 region has 15 residues. V lost 3 bases and J lost 2, with 11 bases in between. CDR3 sequence: CASSIWSGSKNIQYF. The DNA of the CDR3 is TGTGCCAGTAGTATTTGGTCAGGGTCCAAAAACATTCAGTACTTC.

The rearrangement uses TRBV6-4 and TRBJ2-2, with 10 bases lining up with TRBD1. Germline lookup yields CDR1 MRHNA and CDR2 SNTAGT. CDR3 length: 16 amino acids. J gave up 4 bases and V 8 bases, and 10 bases lay outside the gene matches. Here the CDR3 DNA reads TGTGCCAGCTCCGGGACAGGGGTCGGTCTCACCGGGGAGCTGTTTTTT. It yields the protein CASSGTGVGLTGELFF.

The rearrangement uses TRBV7-3 and TRBJ2-5; 10 bases map to TRBD2. V lost 5 bases to trimming and J lost 5 bases; unmatched junction nucleotides: 8. Germline loops: CDR1 SGHTA, CDR2 FQGTGA. The CDR3 spans 15 residues. The DNA of the CDR3 is TGTGCCAGCAGCCCCCTAGCGGGAGTGGGGGAGACCCAGTACTTC. Encoded protein: CASSPLAGVGETQYF.

This chain joins TRBV9 and TRBJ1-1; D unclear. Germline V gene data show CDR1 as SGDLS and CDR2 as YYNGEE. The CDR3 has 15 residues. V was cut by 0 bases and J by 0 bases, with 9 bases left in between. The CDR3 loop reads CASSVDQDVNTEAFF. CDR3 in DNA: TGTGCCAGCAGCGTAGATCAGGACGTGAACACTGAAGCTTTCTTT.

The CDR3 DNA sequence: TGCAGCGTTGATATACTGGGACTAGCGGGACCCCGGATGGGCAATGAGCAGTTCTTC. It encodes CSVDILGLAGPRMGNEQFF. This chain joins TRBV29-1 and TRBJ2-1, with 13 bases aligning to TRBD2. Germline CDR1 SQVTM, CDR2 ANQGSEA. V dropped 3 bases and J dropped 6; count of bases not matched to a gene: 17. The CDR3 has 19 residues.

V usage is TRBV2 and J usage is TRBJ2-7; D not certain. V was cut by 8 bases and J by 2 bases, with 16 bases left in between. The CDR3 spans 14 residues. The germline V gene encodes CDR1 SNHLY and CDR2 FYNNEI. CDR3 loop: CASSVGRATYEQYF. The CDR3 DNA sequence: TGTGCCAGCTCCGTGGGAAGGGCTACCTACGAGCAGTACTTC.

As for this clone: It may be a read error: a sequence one base away is much more abundant. This chain links TRBV30 with TRBJ2-7, with 7 positions matching TRBD1. CDR1 GTSNPN and CDR2 SVGIG come from the germline V gene (reference sequence). Germline trimming cut 7 bases from V and 5 bases from J; bases unmatched to any gene: 14. There are 14 residues in the CDR3. CDR3 coding DNA: TGTGCCTCAACCCCCGGGACAGATTCCCACGAGCAGTACTTC. Its translation: CASTPGTDSHEQYF.

This sequence joins TRBV7-9 and TRBJ2-1, with 12 bases lining up with TRBD2. CDR1 and CDR2 (germline): SEHNR, FQNEAQ (reference sequence). CDR3 size: 17 residues. V shed 4 bases and J 4 bases; nucleotides not matched to a gene: 8. CDR3 nucleotides: TGTGCCAGCAGCTCCTGGACTAGCGGGATCTCTTACAATGAGCAGTTCTTC. Its protein product is CASSSWTSGISYNEQFF.

The gene calls are TRBV4-1 and TRBJ1-2; a weak D match, TRBD1 (5 bases). The CDR3 has 19 amino acids. Germline V gives CDR1 MGHRA, CDR2 YSYEKL. Trimming shortened V by 1 base and J by 5 bases, and 26 bases separated the two germline ends. CDR3 nucleotides: TGCGCCAGCAGCCAAGTCATAACTGACCGACGACAGTACCCGTATGGCTACACCTTC. This gives the protein CASSQVITDRRQYPYGYTF.

This chain uses TRBV9 with TRBJ2-5; 10 bases line up with TRBD2. There are 15 residues in the CDR3. Germline V gene lookup returns CDR1 SGDLS and CDR2 YYNGEE. J was trimmed by 5 bases and V by 4 bases; bases with no gene match: 8. CDR3 DNA sequence: TGTGCCAGCAGCCCCCGGCTAGCGGGAGATGAGACCCAGTACTTC. This sequence encodes CASSPRLAGDETQYF.

The chain carries TRBV6-1 and TRBJ2-7, with D perhaps given as TRBD1 or TRBD2 (5 bases each). Germline CDR1 reads MNHNS; CDR2 reads SASEGT. The V end was cut by 11 bases, the J end by 2 bases, with 16 bases between. This CDR3 has 13 residues. CDR3 bases: TGTGCCGCCCTACGGGACGTCACCTACGAGCAGTACTTC. Its protein product is CAALRDVTYEQYF.

This sequence joins TRBV30 and TRBJ1-5; possible D gene TRBD1, 6 bases. This CDR3 comprises 14 residues. Per germline, CDR1 GTSNPN and CDR2 SVGIG (reference sequence). Trimming removed 2 bases at V and 4 bases at J, with 12 bases between. CDR3 sequence (DNA): TGTGCCTGGAGTTTAATAGGGGGGAATCAGCCCCAGCATTTT. It encodes CAWSLIGGNQPQHF.

The chain recombines TRBV28 with TRBJ1-3, with 8 bases aligning to TRBD1. This CDR3 spans 15 amino acids. With V trimmed by 8 bases and J by 0 bases, 6 bases remained unmatched. CDR1 and CDR2 (germline): MDHEN, SYDVKM. CDR3 DNA: TGTGCCAGCCGGGACAGGTCGAGCTCTGGAAACACCATATATTTT. Translating gives CASRDRSSSGNTIYF.

With regard to this clone: A read error is likely here: a far larger clone is one base away. The chain is built from TRBV4-1 and TRBJ2-7; the D gene could be TRBD1 or TRBD2 (5 bases each). Per germline, CDR1 MGHRA and CDR2 YSYEKL. The CDR3 contains 13 residues. CDR3 loop: CASSPGAAYKQYF. In nucleotides, the CDR3 is TGCGCCAGCAGTCCCGGGGCAGCCTACAAGCAGTACTTC.

This chain connects TRBV27 to TRBJ1-5; tentatively, D is TRBD1 (5 bases). The CDR3 spans 13 residues. Trimming cost V 3 bases and J 7 bases, with 10 bases left between them. The germline gives CDR1 MNHEY, CDR2 SMNVEV (reference sequence). CDR3 region: CASSLGVGQPQHF. The CDR3 DNA is TGTGCCAGCAGTTTGGGGGTCGGGCAGCCCCAGCATTTT.